This is a list of T cell receptor beta chains from one sample in a study of vaccination effects on CD4 cells after COVID-19. The protocol was immunoSEQ multiplex PCR, while the TCRdb copy is restricted to in-frame clones and leaves out a portion. The profile shows tens of thousands of clones, roughly 76% of them singletons. No antigen has been assigned to these receptors. Sample: CD4+ T cells from PBMCs cultured with SARS-CoV-2 spike peptides, taken before COVID-19 vaccination. The receptors shown here come from a human donor who received a COVID-19 vaccine. CDR3s include the opening cysteine and the closing phenylalanine or tryptophan. Each record gives: CDR3 DNA, CDR3 protein, V gene, D gene, J gene, clone size. The D gene is left open where the match is weak. Some rows mark clone size as missing; the rest say once, few, many or name a class of expanded clone.

TGTGCCAGCAGTGACCCTAACACTGAAGCTTTCTTT	CASSDPNTEAFF	TRBV2	.	TRBJ1-1	.
TGTGCCAGCAGCTTTGTCGGCGGGGGGCGGAAGACCCAGTACTTC	CASSFVGGGRKTQYF	TRBV7-8	TRBD2	TRBJ2-5	.
TGCGCCAGCCACAGGGGGACATCCTCTGGGGCCAACGTCCTGACTTTC	CASHRGTSSGANVLTF	TRBV5-1	TRBD1	TRBJ2-6	.
TGTGCCAGCAGTGAATGGAGGGGCGGGGGCTATGAGCAGTTCTTC	CASSEWRGGGYEQFF	TRBV2	.	TRBJ2-1	few
TGTGCCAGCAGCAAAGAAAGGGGGGCGCTGGGCTACACCTTC	CASSKERGALGYTF	TRBV21-1	.	TRBJ1-2	.
TGTGCCAGAAGCTTTCGACAGGGGGAATGCGACACTGAAGCTTTCTTT	CARSFRQGECDTEAFF	TRBV5-3	TRBD1	TRBJ1-1	.
TGCGCCAGCAGCCCGGAGGCACTCCTTAGCACAGATACGCAGTATTTT	CASSPEALLSTDTQYF	TRBV5-1	.	TRBJ2-3	.
TGTGCCAGCAGTCCCAGGGTTGAGACTGAAGCTTTCTTT	CASSPRVETEAFF	TRBV6-5	.	TRBJ1-1	once
TGTGCCAGCCGTCCGGGGGACAGGGACACCGGGGAGCTGTTTTTT	CASRPGDRDTGELFF	TRBV6-4	TRBD1	TRBJ2-2	.
TGTGCCAGCACCCGGTGGGGCTCTGGAAACACCATATATTTT	CASTRWGSGNTIYF	TRBV3-1/TRBV3-2	.	TRBJ1-3	once
TGTGCCAGTCTCAATGGGGGATTTGAGCAGTTCTTC	CASLNGGFEQFF	TRBV19	.	TRBJ2-1	.
TGTGCCACCAGGGGACGGAACACCGGGGAGCTGTTTTTT	CATRGRNTGELFF	TRBV7-2	.	TRBJ2-2	few
TGTGCCAGCAGCCAAGGACAGACCTACCCCTATGGCTACACCTTC	CASSQGQTYPYGYTF	TRBV5-6	.	TRBJ1-2	.
TGTGCCAGCAGTTCTCCAGGGAAATACGAGCAGTACTTC	CASSSPGKYEQYF	TRBV27	.	TRBJ2-7	.
TGTGCCAGCAGCTTAGCGCAGGGCTTACCCGAAAAACTGTTTTTT	CASSLAQGLPEKLFF	TRBV7-8	.	TRBJ1-4	.
TGTGCCAGCAGTTTATCAGCACAGGGGAGCGAGCAGTACTTC	CASSLSAQGSEQYF	TRBV28	TRBD1	TRBJ2-7	once
TGTGCCAGCAGCCAGTCTAGCGGGAGACCGTTCTTC	CASSQSSGRPFF	TRBV3-1/TRBV3-2	TRBD2	TRBJ2-1	.
TGTGCCAGCAGCCAGGGTCGGAGGGAGACCCAGTACTTC	CASSQGRRETQYF	TRBV3-1/TRBV3-2	.	TRBJ2-5	few
TGTGCCACCAGTGATCGACAGGGGGCAATAGATACGCAGTATTTT	CATSDRQGAIDTQYF	TRBV24-1	TRBD1	TRBJ2-3	.
TGTGCCAGTAGGCCGGACAGAGCAACTAATGAAAAACTGTTTTTT	CASRPDRATNEKLFF	TRBV19	.	TRBJ1-4	.
TGTGCCAGCAAGATCGGAGGGGCAGGGAAAGAAAAACTGTTTTTT	CASKIGGAGKEKLFF	TRBV28	.	TRBJ1-4	.
TGTGCCAGCAGCCAAGACTGGCTAGCGGGGGAGACCCAGTACTTC	CASSQDWLAGETQYF	TRBV3-1/TRBV3-2	TRBD2	TRBJ2-5	.
TGTGCCAGCAGCTTGGAGGGGCTACATTATGGCTACACCTTC	CASSLEGLHYGYTF	TRBV5-5	.	TRBJ1-2	.
TGTGCCAGCTCACCACAGAATGGGTTAGCCAAAAACATTCAGTACTTC	CASSPQNGLAKNIQYF	TRBV18	.	TRBJ2-4	.
TGTGCCAGCAGACCGGGACTAGCAAATGAGCAGTTCTTC	CASRPGLANEQFF	TRBV12-3/TRBV12-4	TRBD2	TRBJ2-1	few
TGCGCCAGCAGCCGACTAAACACCGGAACAGATACGCAGTATTTT	CASSRLNTGTDTQYF	TRBV4-3	.	TRBJ2-3	.
TGCGCCAGCAGGCCCGGGACACCTATCTATGGCTACACCTTC	CASRPGTPIYGYTF	TRBV5-1	.	TRBJ1-2	.
TGTGCCAGCAGTTGGACAGGGGGCTTGGCTTTCTTT	CASSWTGGLAFF	TRBV28	TRBD1	TRBJ1-1	.
TGTGCCATCAGGGCTAGCGGGGGAGGAGAGACCCAGTACTTC	CAIRASGGGETQYF	TRBV10-3	TRBD2	TRBJ2-5	.
TGTGCCAGCAGCCGACGGGACAGGGCTTTCAATGAGCAGTTCTTC	CASSRRDRAFNEQFF	TRBV3-1/TRBV3-2	TRBD1	TRBJ2-1	many
TGTGCCATCAGTGACAGGGCCTATGGCTACACCTTC	CAISDRAYGYTF	TRBV10-3	.	TRBJ1-2	few
TGCGCCAGCAGCTTGTCCCCCCCTAGCGGGGGGAACAATGAGCAGTTCTTC	CASSLSPPSGGNNEQFF	TRBV5-1	TRBD2	TRBJ2-1	few
TGTGCCAGCAGCCACAGGGGTAGTAACTATGGCTACACCTTC	CASSHRGSNYGYTF	TRBV3-1/TRBV3-2	.	TRBJ1-2	.
TGTGCCAGCAGCGGGACAGGGGCCGAGCAGTACTTC	CASSGTGAEQYF	TRBV2	TRBD1	TRBJ2-7	.
TGTGCCAGCAGGCGGGACCGAGCGGCCTACAATGAGCAGTTCTTC	CASRRDRAAYNEQFF	TRBV28	.	TRBJ2-1	.
TGTGCCAGCAGCCAGAGCGAGTTAGAGACCCAGTACTTC	CASSQSELETQYF	TRBV3-1/TRBV3-2	.	TRBJ2-5	.
TGTGCCAGCAGCGTAGGGGCGGGGTACAATGAGCAGTTCTTC	CASSVGAGYNEQFF	TRBV9	.	TRBJ2-1	.
TGTGCCAGCAGGGGCAGGAATAGCAATCAGCCCCAGCATTTT	CASRGRNSNQPQHF	TRBV2	.	TRBJ1-5	.
TGCGCCAGCAGCTTTGGACAGCCCTACGAGCAGTACTTC	CASSFGQPYEQYF	TRBV5-1	.	TRBJ2-7	few
TGCGCCAGCAGCGACGGGACAGGGGGCGGCACTGAAGCTTTCTTT	CASSDGTGGGTEAFF	TRBV5-1	TRBD1	TRBJ1-1	.
TGTGCCAGCAGCCTAGCCGGCGGGGAGCTGTTTTTT	CASSLAGGELFF	TRBV3-1/TRBV3-2	.	TRBJ2-2	few
TGTGCCAGCAGCTTAGTGGGCAGGGGAGGTTACAATCAGCCCCAGCATTTT	CASSLVGRGGYNQPQHF	TRBV7-2	.	TRBJ1-5	once
TGTGCCAGCGACAGAGTTCGAAATAGCAATCAGCCCCAGCATTTT	CASDRVRNSNQPQHF	TRBV6-5	.	TRBJ1-5	.
TGTGCCAGCAGCTTACTGACTAGCGGGAGGACCTACGAGCAGTACTTC	CASSLLTSGRTYEQYF	TRBV7-9	TRBD2	TRBJ2-7	.
TGTGCCAGCAGCGAACGTACCGGGACAGCTAATGAAAAACTGTTTTTT	CASSERTGTANEKLFF	TRBV5-4	TRBD1	TRBJ1-4	.
TGTGCCAGCAGCTTAGTGGGACAGGGCACTGAAGCTTTCTTT	CASSLVGQGTEAFF	TRBV7-2	TRBD1	TRBJ1-1	.
TGTGCCAGCAGCTTGGCCAGGGACAGGGGCGGAAAACTGTTTTTT	CASSLARDRGGKLFF	TRBV5-4	TRBD1	TRBJ1-4	.
TGTGCCACCAGTGATTCGGGACAGTCCCCCTACGAGCAGTACTTC	CATSDSGQSPYEQYF	TRBV24-1	TRBD1	TRBJ2-7	few
TGTGCCAGCAGCGTAAGACCTAGCGGGGGAAAAGAGACCCAGTACTTC	CASSVRPSGGKETQYF	TRBV9	TRBD2	TRBJ2-5	few
TGTGCCAGTAGTCCCCGGGACTACAATGAGCAGTTCTTC	CASSPRDYNEQFF	TRBV19	.	TRBJ2-1	once
TGTGCCAGCAGTGAAAAGTGGGGCCGGAACACTGAAGCTTTCTTT	CASSEKWGRNTEAFF	TRBV25-1	.	TRBJ1-1	.
TGTGCTAGCAGCCTTGGGACTAGCGGACAAGAGACCCAGTACTTC	CASSLGTSGQETQYF	TRBV7-7	TRBD2	TRBJ2-5	.